Below are 28 T cell receptor beta chains sequenced from a single sample in a study of T-cell reconstitution after alpha-beta-depleted transplantation in children. Unique molecular identifiers were incorporated during preparation of the TCRbeta library. MiXCR was run by TCRdb on the PCR reads, yielding one entry per CDR3 protein. The table records 500,000 to 600,000 distinct CDR3 sequences, 32% of them present only once. This specimen consisted of PBMCs from the stem cell graft donor, obtained from the stem cell graft. The receptors come from a human donor who donated a stem cell graft to a child with aplastic anemia.

This clonotype was seen a handful of times. V usage is TRBV27 and J usage is TRBJ1-1; unclear D gene. The V and J ends lost 5 bases and 0 bases respectively, with 10 bases between them. The germline gives CDR1 MNHEY, CDR2 SMNVEV (reference sequence). CDR3 size: 14 residues. CDR3 in DNA: TGTGCCAGCAGTCAGCCATCCATGAACACTGAAGCTTTCTTT. It specifies CASSQPSMNTEAFF.

The chain couples TRBV29-1 to TRBJ1-4; D is unresolved. Germline CDR1 and CDR2: SQVTM and ANQGSEA. This CDR3 is built from 12 residues. The CDR3 loop is CSIKATNEKLFF. The DNA of the CDR3 is TGCAGTATCAAAGCAACTAATGAAAAACTGTTTTTT.

The chain employs TRBV25-1 and TRBJ2-1, with 9 bases fitting TRBD1. Germline V gene data show CDR1 as MGHDK and CDR2 as SYGVNS. The CDR3 consists of 16 residues. V gave up 4 bases and J gave up 7 bases; unmatched junction bases: 11. CDR3 DNA sequence: TGTGCCAGCAGTGTGTTTGGGACAGGGTTAGAGAATGAGCAGTTCTTC. Translated: CASSVFGTGLENEQFF.

V and J are TRBV6-2 or TRBV6-3 and TRBJ2-1; tentatively, D is TRBD2 (5 bases). The length of the CDR3 is 14 residues. In germline, CDR1 is MNHEY, CDR2 SVGEGT. Deletions cut 6 bases from V and 4 bases from J, with 13 bases between. The CDR3 DNA reads TGTGCCAGCAGCTCCCTTGGGAGATACAATGAGCAGTTCTTC. The encoded protein is CASSSLGRYNEQFF.

CDR3 loop: CAISAKGGEPQHF. In nucleotides, the CDR3 is TGTGCCATCAGTGCCAAAGGGGGGGAGCCCCAGCATTTT. The V gene is TRBV10-3, the J gene TRBJ1-5; D is perhaps TRBD1 (6 bases). CDR1 is ENHRY, CDR2 SYGVKD, per germline. The length of the CDR3 is 13 residues. Deletions cut 4 bases from V and 8 bases from J, with 12 bases between.

Remarks on this clonotype: At one end the junction does not follow the germline gene, possibly because of a read error. The rearrangement links TRBV10-3 to TRBJ2-1, with D possibly being TRBD1 or TRBD2 (5 bases each). This CDR3 spans 11 amino acids. CDR1 ENHRY and CDR2 SYGVKD come from the germline V gene. In nucleotides, the CDR3 is TGTGCCAACAGTGAGGGGTTCGAGGTTCTCTTC. Protein sequence: CANSEGFEVLF.

This clonotype appeared a few times. The V and J genes are TRBV20-1 and TRBJ1-1; 10 nucleotides agree with TRBD1. The CDR3 has 13 amino acids. Unmatched junction bases numbered 4, after V lost 6 bases and J lost 3 bases. Germline CDR1 DFQATT, CDR2 SNEGSKA (reference sequence). The CDR3 here is CSAFGTGDTEAFF. The CDR3, as DNA: TGCAGTGCCTTCGGGACAGGGGACACTGAAGCTTTCTTT.

This clonotype was observed a handful of times. In DNA, the CDR3 is TGTGCCAGCTCTCGCGGACAGGGTGAGTCCTACGAGCAGTACGTC. This gives the protein CASSRGQGESYEQYV. The gene calls are TRBV18 and TRBJ2-7; 8 bases align to TRBD1. The trim removed 6 bases at V and 1 base at J, leaving 8 bases unmatched. The CDR3 spans 15 residues. Germline-derived CDR1 and CDR2 are KGHSH and LQKENI.

This clonotype occurred a few times. This chain joins TRBV9 and TRBJ1-4; D perhaps matches TRBD1 (6 bases). The CDR3 covers 15 residues. CDR1 and CDR2 (germline): SGDLS, YYNGEE. V was shortened by 0 bases and J by 6 bases, with 12 bases between the two germline ends. As DNA, the CDR3 is TGTGCCAGCAGCGTAGAAGGGGGTGGTTATGAAAAACTGTTTTTT. Protein: CASSVEGGGYEKLFF.

The sample holds a few counts of this clonotype. The CDR3 reads CASSRDRVSPLHF. As DNA, the CDR3 is TGTGCCAGCAGCCGGGACAGGGTATCACCCCTCCACTTT. The chain joins TRBV7-2 to TRBJ1-6; 9 positions match TRBD1. Germline V lookup: CDR1 SGHTA, CDR2 FQGNSA. This CDR3 contains 13 residues. With V trimmed by 5 bases and J by 10 bases, 3 bases remained unmatched.

This rearrangement joins TRBV24-1 to TRBJ2-5; 7 nucleotides align to TRBD1. CDR1 is KGHDR and CDR2 is SFDVKD in the germline V gene. The CDR3 has 15 residues. Losses at the gene ends were 4 bases for V and 0 bases for J; bases not matched to a gene: 4. DNA for the CDR3: TGTGCCACCAGTGAGCCGACAGGGTACCAAGAGACCCAGTACTTC. Protein: CATSEPTGYQETQYF.

This clonotype turned up a few times. The chain recombines TRBV6-1 with TRBJ1-4; 9 bases are a match to TRBD1. J gave up 5 bases and V 7 bases, and 5 bases lay outside the gene matches. Looked up from germline, CDR1 is MNHNS and CDR2 is SASEGT. This CDR3 is built from 14 residues. CDR3: CASTPGTGNEKLFF. The CDR3 nucleotides read TGTGCCAGCACACCCGGGACAGGGAATGAAAAACTGTTTTTT.

This chain's CDR3 is CASSMAPTNEKLFF. The CDR3 DNA is TGTGCCAGCAGTATGGCCCCAACTAATGAAAAACTGTTTTTT. This chain uses TRBV12-3 or TRBV12-4 with TRBJ1-4, with D unresolved. Trimming pared 5 bases from V and 0 bases from J, leaving 7 bases between. The length of the CDR3 is 14 residues.

This chain connects TRBV30 to TRBJ1-1, with D possibly matching TRBD1 (6 bases). V dropped 3 bases and J dropped 3 bases, with 11 bases sitting between them. Germline values: CDR1 GTSNPN, CDR2 SVGIG (reference sequence). There are 13 residues in the CDR3. The CDR3 coding sequence is TGTGCCTGGAGCTTAACAGGGTACACTGAAGCTTTCTTT. This encodes CAWSLTGYTEAFF.

This clonotype was seen more than once but under ten times. V and J are TRBV5-1 and TRBJ2-1; D unresolved. V was trimmed by 2 bases and J by 0 bases, leaving 9 bases between them. CDR1 and CDR2 (germline): SGHRS, YFSETQ. This CDR3 comprises 15 residues. CDR3 in amino acids: CASSLGAYSYNEQFF. In DNA form, the CDR3 reads TGCGCCAGCAGCTTAGGAGCGTACTCCTACAATGAGCAGTTCTTC.

This clonotype was seen a few times. The chain uses TRBV5-1 and TRBJ2-2, with D perhaps TRBD1 or TRBD2 (5 bases each). Trimming pared 4 bases from V and 3 bases from J, leaving 16 bases between. The germline gives CDR1 SGHRS, CDR2 YFSETQ. The CDR3 covers 16 residues. The CDR3 region is CASSGRGQGDTGELFF. CDR3 DNA sequence: TGCGCCAGCAGCGGACGTGGGCAGGGAGACACCGGGGAGCTGTTTTTT.

J is TRBJ2-2 and V is TRBV6-5; D ambiguous. This CDR3 region has 13 residues. V was shortened by 2 bases and J by 4 bases, with 5 bases between the two germline ends. CDR1 MNHEY and CDR2 SVGAGI come from the germline V gene. The chain's CDR3 is CASSYSFTGELFF. DNA for the CDR3: TGTGCCAGCAGTTACAGTTTCACCGGGGAGCTGTTTTTT.

This rearrangement joins TRBV29-1 to TRBJ2-1; TRBD2 is a possible D gene (5 bases). Germline CDR1 and CDR2: SQVTM and ANQGSEA. The CDR3 length is 13 residues. DNA for the CDR3: TGCAGTCACCTTCTGACGGGGAACAATGAGCAGTTCTTC. It yields the protein CSHLLTGNNEQFF.

The J gene is TRBJ1-2, the V gene TRBV20-1; D unresolved. The CDR3 consists of 16 residues. Trimming took off 3 bases at V and 3 bases at J, with 20 bases between the two ends. Germline V gene sequence: CDR1 DFQATT, CDR2 SNEGSKA (reference sequence). Here the CDR3 reads CSASLVFAGFDYGYTF. The CDR3 bases are TGCAGTGCTAGTCTGGTCTTTGCGGGGTTTGACTATGGCTACACCTTC.

The genes are TRBV12-3 or TRBV12-4 and TRBJ1-1; the D is unclear. V was shortened by 2 bases and J by 10 bases, with 8 bases between the two germline ends. The CDR3 loop spans 11 amino acids. The CDR3: CASSLRVGAFF. CDR3 bases: TGTGCCAGCAGTTTACGGGTCGGAGCTTTCTTT.

The chain is built from TRBV27 and TRBJ2-2; tentatively, D is TRBD2 (5 bases). The length of the CDR3 is 17 residues. The ends were cut back, 0 bases at V and 7 bases at J, with 18 bases in the middle. CDR1 MNHEY and CDR2 SMNVEV come from the germline V gene (reference sequence). The DNA for the CDR3 is TGTGCCAGCAGTTTATCGGCTAGCTTCCTTACAATCGGGGAGCTGTTTTTT. It is translated as CASSLSASFLTIGELFF.

The chain is built from TRBV12-3 or TRBV12-4 and TRBJ2-2; D is undetermined. The CDR3 is 14 amino acids. Trimming stripped 0 bases from V and 1 base from J, with 3 bases between. The CDR3 loop reads CASSLAVNTGELFF. CDR3 coding DNA: TGTGCCAGCAGTTTAGCGGTGAACACCGGGGAGCTGTTTTTT.

The rearrangement uses TRBV5-1 and TRBJ2-2, with 8 nucleotides matching TRBD1. The CDR3 has 16 residues. Per germline, CDR1 SGHRS and CDR2 YFSETQ. J gave up 2 bases and V 3 bases, and 6 bases lay outside the gene matches. The CDR3 DNA follows: TGCGCCAGCAGCTCGAACGGACAGGGTAACACCGGGGAGCTGTTTTTT. Protein product: CASSSNGQGNTGELFF.

This clonotype was recorded a few times. The CDR3: CASSYSGTWLGYTF. CDR3 coding DNA: TGTGCCAGCAGTTACTCAGGGACGTGGCTTGGCTACACCTTC. This chain connects TRBV6-5 to TRBJ1-2; TRBD1 might be the D (5 bases). CDR3 length: 14 residues. Between the trimmed V and J ends, which lost 0 bases and 7 bases, there was a span of 12 bases. The germline V gene encodes CDR1 MNHEY and CDR2 SVGAGI.

The V and J genes are TRBV6-2 or TRBV6-3 and TRBJ2-1; 12 bases fit TRBD2. Losses at the gene ends were 5 bases for V and 8 bases for J; bases not matched to a gene: 4. From germline, CDR1 is MNHEY and CDR2 SVGEGT. The CDR3 contains 14 residues. The CDR3 DNA reads TGTGCCAGCAGTAGACTAGCGGGAGCCTATGAGCAGTTCTTC. Residues: CASSRLAGAYEQFF.

The chain has TRBV6-6 and TRBJ2-7; 10 bases agree with TRBD2. The germline V gene has CDR1 MNHNY and CDR2 SVGAGI (reference sequence). The V segment lost 6 bases and the J segment 7 bases; nucleotides outside the gene matches: 6. The CDR3 totals 13 residues. Here the CDR3 reads CASSDSGRQEQYF. The CDR3 DNA reads TGTGCCAGCAGCGATAGCGGGAGGCAGGAGCAGTACTTC.

The CDR3 nucleotides read TGTGCCAGCAGCTACTCTAGGGAGTTCCCCTACAATGAGCAGTTCTTC. It encodes CASSYSREFPYNEQFF. V and J are TRBV7-9 and TRBJ2-1, with D perhaps matching TRBD2 (5 bases). The CDR3 length is 16 residues. Germline V gives CDR1 SEHNR, CDR2 FQNEAQ (reference sequence). Deletions cut 4 bases from V and 2 bases from J, with 15 bases between.

The chain uses TRBV7-2 and TRBJ2-1; D may be TRBD1 or TRBD2 (6 bases each). The CDR3 spans 15 residues. V lost 3 bases to trimming and J lost 7 bases, with 16 bases between them. Germline lookup yields CDR1 SGHTA and CDR2 FQGNSA. CDR3 sequence: CASSLGDFRGNEQFF. As DNA, the CDR3 is TGTGCCAGCAGCTTGGGGGACTTTAGGGGGAATGAGCAGTTCTTC.